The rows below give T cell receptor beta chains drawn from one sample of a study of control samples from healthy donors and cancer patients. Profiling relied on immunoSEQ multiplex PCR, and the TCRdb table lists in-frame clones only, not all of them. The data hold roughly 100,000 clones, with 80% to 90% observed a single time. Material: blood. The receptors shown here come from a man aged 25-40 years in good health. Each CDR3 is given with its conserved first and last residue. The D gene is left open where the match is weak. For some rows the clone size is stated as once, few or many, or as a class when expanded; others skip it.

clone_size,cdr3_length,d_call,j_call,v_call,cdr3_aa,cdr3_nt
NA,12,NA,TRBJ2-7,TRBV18,CASSPGDYEQYF,TGTGCCAGCTCACCAGGGGACTACGAGCAGTACTTC
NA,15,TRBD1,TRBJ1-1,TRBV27,CASRHTGVVNTEAFF,TGTGCCAGCAGACACACAGGGGTGGTGAACACTGAAGCTTTCTTT
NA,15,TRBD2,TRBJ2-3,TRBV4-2,CASSPPAGGTDTQYF,TGTGCCAGCAGCCCTCCGGCGGGAGGCACAGATACGCAGTATTTT
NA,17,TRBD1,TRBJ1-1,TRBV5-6,CASSLGDRGPFNTEAFF,TGTGCCAGCAGCTTGGGGGACAGGGGGCCGTTCAACACTGAAGCTTTCTTT
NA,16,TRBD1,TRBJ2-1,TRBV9,CASSATAGQGAIEQFF,TGTGCCAGCAGCGCGACCGCGGGACAGGGGGCTATTGAGCAGTTCTTC
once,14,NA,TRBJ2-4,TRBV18,CASSPTSVKNIQYF,TGTGCCAGCTCACCGACTAGTGTCAAAAACATTCAGTACTTC
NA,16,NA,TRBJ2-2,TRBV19,CASSRMGQGGTGELFF,TGTGCCAGTAGCCGTATGGGGCAAGGAGGAACCGGGGAGCTGTTTTTT
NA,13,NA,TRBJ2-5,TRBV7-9,CASPLPLDETQYF,TGTGCCAGCCCCTTACCGCTAGACGAGACCCAGTACTTC
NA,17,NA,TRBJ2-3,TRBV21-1,CASSTRRTVSFTDTQYF,TGTGCCAGCAGCACCAGACGGACCGTTTCGTTCACAGATACGCAGTATTTT
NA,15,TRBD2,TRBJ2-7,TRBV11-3,CASSSRTSGSYEQYF,TGTGCCAGCAGCTCTCGGACTAGCGGGAGCTACGAGCAGTACTTC
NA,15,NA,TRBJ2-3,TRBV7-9,CASSLAAGIADTQYF,TGTGCCAGCAGCTTAGCCGCGGGGATCGCAGATACGCAGTATTTT
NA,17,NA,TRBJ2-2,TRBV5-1,CASSLDQSRANTGELFF,TGCGCCAGCAGCTTGGACCAGTCTCGAGCGAACACCGGGGAGCTGTTTTTT
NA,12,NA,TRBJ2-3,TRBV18,CASSPYTDTQYF,TGTGCCAGCTCACCCTACACAGATACGCAGTATTTT
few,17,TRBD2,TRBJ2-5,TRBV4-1,CASSHQLAGGLVETQYF,TGCGCCAGCAGCCACCAACTAGCGGGAGGGCTTGTAGAGACCCAGTACTTC
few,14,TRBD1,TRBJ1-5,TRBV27,CASSRGTGDQPQHF,TGTGCCAGCAGTCGCGGGACAGGGGACCAGCCCCAGCATTTT
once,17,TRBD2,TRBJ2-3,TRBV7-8,CASSLAGTSGVSDTQYF,TGTGCCAGCAGCTTAGCAGGGACTAGCGGAGTGTCAGATACGCAGTATTTT
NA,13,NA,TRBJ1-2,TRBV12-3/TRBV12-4,CASSRDGVYGYTF,TGTGCCAGCAGCCGGGACGGTGTCTATGGCTACACCTTC
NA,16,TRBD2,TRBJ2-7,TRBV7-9,CASSPASPSGIYEQYF,TGTGCCAGCAGCCCGGCCTCCCCTAGCGGGATTTACGAGCAGTACTTC
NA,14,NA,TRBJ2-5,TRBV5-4,CASSSDSGRETQYF,TGTGCCAGCAGTTCCGACTCAGGCCGTGAGACCCAGTACTTC
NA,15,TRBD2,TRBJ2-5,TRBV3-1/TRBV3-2,CASSHLAGGRETQYF,TGTGCCAGCAGCCACCTTGCGGGAGGCAGAGAGACCCAGTACTTC
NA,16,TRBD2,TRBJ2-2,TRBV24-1,CATSAQGLAVTGELFF,TGTGCCACCAGTGCTCAGGGACTAGCGGTTACCGGGGAGCTGTTTTTT
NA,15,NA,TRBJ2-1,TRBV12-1,CASSLILNSYNEQFF,TGTGCCAGCAGCCTGATTTTGAACTCCTACAATGAGCAGTTCTTC
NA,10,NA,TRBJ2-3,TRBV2,CASSQGTQYF,TGTGCCAGCAGTCAAGGAACGCAGTATTTT
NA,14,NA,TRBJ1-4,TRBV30,CAWSVGGSAEKLFF,TGTGCCTGGAGTGTAGGGGGGAGCGCTGAAAAACTGTTTTTT
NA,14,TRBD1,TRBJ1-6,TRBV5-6,CASSPGQYNSPLHF,TGTGCCAGCAGCCCGGGACAGTATAATTCACCCCTCCACTTT
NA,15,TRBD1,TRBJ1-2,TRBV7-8,CASSLIGGSNYGYTF,TGTGCCAGCAGCCTAATAGGGGGCTCTAACTATGGCTACACCTTC
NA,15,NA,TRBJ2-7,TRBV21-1,CVGARQRRHAYEQYF,TGTGTTGGGGCCCGCCAACGCAGACACGCCTACGAGCAGTACTTC
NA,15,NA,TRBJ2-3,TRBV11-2,CASSPEAASTDTQYF,TGTGCCAGCAGCCCGGAAGCGGCTAGCACAGATACGCAGTATTTT
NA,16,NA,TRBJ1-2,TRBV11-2,CASSLDWTGTNYGYTF,TGTGCCAGCAGCTTAGATTGGACCGGGACTAACTATGGCTACACCTTC
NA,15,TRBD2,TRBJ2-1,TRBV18,CASSPGLAGALEQFF,TGTGCCAGCTCACCGGGACTAGCGGGAGCACTTGAGCAGTTCTTC
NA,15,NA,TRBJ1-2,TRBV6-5,CASSRNRIEGYGYTF,TGTGCCAGCAGTCGCAACCGGATCGAGGGGTATGGCTACACCTTC
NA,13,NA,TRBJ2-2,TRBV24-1,CATQGFGTGELFF,TGTGCCACACAGGGTTTCGGCACCGGGGAGCTGTTTTTT
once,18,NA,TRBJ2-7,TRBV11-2,CASSSLHGSLQSSYEQYF,TGTGCCAGCAGCTCTCTCCACGGCAGTCTCCAGAGCTCCTACGAGCAGTACTTC
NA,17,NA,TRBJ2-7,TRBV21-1,CASSKRRASGTTYEQYF,TGTGCCAGCAGCAAAAGAAGGGCTAGCGGAACCACCTACGAGCAGTACTTC
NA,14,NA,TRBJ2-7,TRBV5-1,CASSSQDRFYEQYF,TGCGCCAGCAGCTCCCAAGACAGATTCTACGAGCAGTACTTC
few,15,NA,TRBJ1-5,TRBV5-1,CASSLVPGVRQPQHF,TGCGCCAGCAGCTTGGTTCCCGGGGTTCGTCAGCCCCAGCATTTT
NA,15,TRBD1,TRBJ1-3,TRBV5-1,CASSSTGVSGNTIYF,TGCGCCAGCAGCTCCACAGGGGTTTCAGGAAACACCATATATTTT
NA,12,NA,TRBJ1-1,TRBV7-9,CASSPSSAEAFF,TGTGCCAGCAGCCCCAGCAGTGCTGAAGCTTTCTTT
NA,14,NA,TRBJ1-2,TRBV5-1,CASSLTVTGDGYTF,TGCGCCAGCAGCCTGACGGTCACAGGCGATGGCTACACCTTC
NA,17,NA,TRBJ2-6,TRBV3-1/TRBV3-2,CASSQEVAGSGANVLTF,TGTGCCAGCAGCCAAGAGGTTGCAGGTTCTGGGGCCAACGTCCTGACTTTC
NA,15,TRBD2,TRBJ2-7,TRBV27,CASSFTAGEVYEQYF,TGTGCCAGCAGTTTCACCGCGGGAGAGGTCTACGAGCAGTACTTC
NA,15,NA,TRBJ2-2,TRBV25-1,CASSEQHTNTGELFF,TGTGCCAGCAGTGAACAGCACACGAACACCGGGGAGCTGTTTTTT
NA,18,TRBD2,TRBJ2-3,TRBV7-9,CASSPRRGTSDGTDTQYF,TGTGCCAGCAGCCCCCGACGGGGGACTAGCGATGGCACAGATACGCAGTATTTT
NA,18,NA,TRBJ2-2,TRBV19,CASSRHMSGRRNTGELFF,TGTGCCAGTAGTCGCCATATGTCTGGGCGGAGGAACACCGGGGAGCTGTTTTTT
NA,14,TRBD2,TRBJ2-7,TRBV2,CASSPGGSGYEQYF,TGTGCCAGCAGTCCCGGGGGGAGCGGCTACGAGCAGTACTTC
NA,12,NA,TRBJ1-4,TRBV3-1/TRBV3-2,CASSTLGRSLVF,TGTGCCAGCAGCACACTGGGACGTTCGCTTGTTTTT
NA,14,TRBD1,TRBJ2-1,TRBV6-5,CASWTGTDYNEQFF,TGTGCCAGCTGGACCGGGACAGACTACAATGAGCAGTTCTTC
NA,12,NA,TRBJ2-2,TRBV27,CASSQFTGELFF,TGTGCCAGCAGTCAATTCACCGGGGAGCTGTTTTTT
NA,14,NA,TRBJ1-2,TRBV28,CASSLWTENYGYTF,TGTGCCAGCAGTCTATGGACCGAAAACTATGGCTACACCTTC
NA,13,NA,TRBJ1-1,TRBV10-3,CAISALAAREAFF,TGTGCCATCAGTGCCTTGGCAGCTCGAGAAGCTTTCTTT
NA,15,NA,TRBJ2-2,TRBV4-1,CASSQVQTVAGELFF,TGCGCCAGCAGCCAAGTACAGACCGTGGCCGGGGAGCTGTTTTTT
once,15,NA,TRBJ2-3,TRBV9,CASSELGGVTDTQYF,TGTGCCAGCAGCGAATTAGGGGGAGTCACAGATACGCAGTATTTT
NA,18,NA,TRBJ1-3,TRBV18,CASSPPNSPTGGGNTIYF,TGTGCCAGCTCACCACCGAACAGCCCGACTGGTGGTGGAAACACCATATATTTT